This TCR beta chain was found in a study of Ad26.COV2.S vaccination and SARS-CoV-2 variants. Study-wide context: It was the COV1001 Ad26.COV2.S trial arm that included the donor. Ad26.COV2.S shots went into the muscle once or twice, 56 days apart.

The table came from immunoSEQ multiplex PCR; TCRdb's copy has only in-frame clones and leaves some out. Here the sample spans some 300,000 clones, around four fifths being singletons. Noted treatment: about 20 received Ad26.COV2.S at low or high dose, single or two shots; several received placebo; per-sample allocation not given. Following the first vaccine or placebo injection, samples were taken on day 63. Expression of Wuhan-strain SARS-CoV-2 spike came from the Ad26 vector that formed the vaccine. The material sequenced was peripheral blood, taken in a trial of Ad26.COV2.S vaccine versus placebo. This TCR was recovered from a person aged 18-60 years who received the Ad26.COV2.S COVID-19 vaccine or a placebo.

The DNA for the CDR3 is TGCAGCGGGGTAACAGGGACAGATACGCAGTATTTT. This encodes CSGVTGTDTQYF. This sequence joins TRBV29-1 and TRBJ2-3, with D possibly being TRBD1 (6 bases). The V gene lost 7 bases and the J gene lost 3 bases, with 11 bases spanning the gap. This CDR3 is 12 amino acids long. Germline assignment: CDR1 SQVTM and CDR2 ANQGSEA.